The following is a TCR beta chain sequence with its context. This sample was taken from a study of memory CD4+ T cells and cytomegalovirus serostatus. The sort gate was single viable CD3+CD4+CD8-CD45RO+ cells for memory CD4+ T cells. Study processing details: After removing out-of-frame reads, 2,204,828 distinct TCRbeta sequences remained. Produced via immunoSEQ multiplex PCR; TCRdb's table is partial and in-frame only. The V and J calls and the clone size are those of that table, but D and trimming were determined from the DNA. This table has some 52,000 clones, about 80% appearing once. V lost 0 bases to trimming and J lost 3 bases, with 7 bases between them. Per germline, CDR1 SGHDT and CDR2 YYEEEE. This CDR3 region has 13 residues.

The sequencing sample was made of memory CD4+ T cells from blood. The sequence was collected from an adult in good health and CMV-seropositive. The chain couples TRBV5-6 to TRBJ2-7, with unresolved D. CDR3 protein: CASSLVGYYEQYF. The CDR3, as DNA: TGTGCCAGCAGCTTGGTCGGTTACTACGAGCAGTACTTC.